The clone carrying this TCR beta chain was counted at least ten times. Its antigen remains unknown. The CDR3 totals 12 residues. Trimming pared 8 bases from V and 0 bases from J, leaving 8 bases between. The germline V gene encodes CDR1 MNHNY and CDR2 SVGAGI (reference sequence). UMIs and a universal primer site were added when TCR cDNA was made by 5'RACE template switching. TCRdb reanalysed the 5' RACE reads using MiXCR and keeps one entry per CDR3 protein. The sample records around 330,000 distinct CDR3 sequences, around 4% being singletons. The sample is drawn from a study of T cells after yellow fever vaccination. Study results and caveats: It was a small share of clonotypes that appeared in both CD4 and CD8 compartments. Most clones from primary vaccination resurfaced after the booster (around 97% CD4, 88% CD8).

This TCR was recovered from a man younger than 30 who received the YFV17D yellow fever vaccine. The rearrangement links TRBV6-6 to TRBJ2-7, with D uncertain. The sequencing here drew on PBMCs, taken on the day of the yellow fever booster vaccination. The CDR3 nucleotides are TGTGCCAGCTCCGGGCCCTCCTACGAGCAGTACGTC. Translated: CASSGPSYEQYV.